These T cell receptor beta chains were read from a single sample in a study of cytomegalovirus exposure and HLA in healthy donors. Sequenced by immunoSEQ multiplex PCR; TCRdb stores in-frame clones only, minus some. The sample includes tens of thousands of clones, more than 85% of them seen just once. Sequenced: PBMCs. These receptors were taken from a man aged 18 to 30 in good health and CMV-seronegative. The conserved cysteine and the conserved F or W are not part of the CDR3 here.

TRBJ2-5	TRBV5-8	ASSLEGGGWETQY
TRBJ1-1	TRBV7-2	ASSLGTGAPVPLGAF
TRBJ1-1	TRBV6-5	ASSYILTGLAF
TRBJ2-2	TRBV7-3	ASSMTANTGELF
TRBJ1-2	TRBV5-4	ASSSAGAFGYT
TRBJ2-7	TRBV7-3	ASSLTARLAGSSEQY
TRBJ1-6	TRBV6-6	ASSYRERNSPLH
TRBJ2-3	TRBV19	ASSTLSFSTDTQY
TRBJ1-1	TRBV18	ASSAIQGNTEAF
TRBJ2-7	TRBV2	ASSGGLAGHSYEQY
TRBJ2-7	TRBV6-5	ASSYWGWGATYEQY
TRBJ1-2	TRBV7-9	ASSQGGVGYT
TRBJ2-7	TRBV7-7	ASSLAGYRGLPSYEQY
TRBJ2-7	TRBV13	ASSLGVGANPGEQY
TRBJ1-4	TRBV6-6	ASSNRDSSNEKLF
TRBJ2-1	TRBV6-5	ASSPTLNHNEQF
TRBJ1-4	TRBV11-2	ASSLFGRRLF
TRBJ2-5	TRBV5-4	ASSTGVYGGETQY
TRBJ2-5	TRBV25-1	ASSRGERGWETQY
TRBJ1-4	TRBV19	ASRDPGTGNEKLF
TRBJ2-7	TRBV4-1	ASSQRDVLAGGPGQY